The rows below give T cell receptor beta chains drawn from one sample of a study of blood T cell repertoires in COVID-19. Profiling relied on immunoSEQ multiplex PCR, and the TCRdb table lists in-frame clones only, not all of them. Of around 68,000 clones detected, 80% to 85% appear once; the ten largest clones hold roughly 8.3%. Sequences were obtained from peripheral blood. The receptors here all came from a human donor in a cohort sampled during active COVID-19. Both conserved end residues are part of each CDR3. A D gene is named only where the DNA matches it firmly. A row's size may be missing; if present it is once, few, many or a size class.

d_gene	v_gene	j_gene	abundance	CDR3nt	CDR3aa
TRBD2	TRBV28	TRBJ2-5	.	TGTGCCAGCAGTCCAGGACTAGCGGGATCGGAGACCCAGTACTTC	CASSPGLAGSETQYF
.	TRBV5-6	TRBJ2-1	once	TGTGCCAGCAGCTTTGGGTCCGGAGGTATGCAGTTCTTC	CASSFGSGGMQFF
TRBD2	TRBV28	TRBJ2-3	.	TGTGCCAGCACCGTTGGGGGGGGAGCCACAGATACGCAGTATTTT	CASTVGGGATDTQYF
.	TRBV6-5	TRBJ1-1	.	TGTGCCAGCAGTTACTCGAGGGTGAACACTGAAGCTTTCTTT	CASSYSRVNTEAFF
TRBD1	TRBV7-3	TRBJ2-7	.	TGTGCCAGCAGCTTACTGGGACAGGAGTCCTACGAGCAGTACTTC	CASSLLGQESYEQYF
.	TRBV5-6	TRBJ1-5	.	TGTGCCAGCCGAAGGGGGGGCTCTGGTCCCCAGCATTTT	CASRRGGSGPQHF
.	TRBV5-1	TRBJ2-1	.	TGCGCCAGCAGCTCTGGACAGCCGGCAGCCAATGAGCAGTTCTTC	CASSSGQPAANEQFF
.	TRBV2	TRBJ2-5	once	TGTGCCAGCAGTGGGGGGCTCGCGTACCAAGAGACCCAGTACTTC	CASSGGLAYQETQYF
.	TRBV5-1	TRBJ1-4	.	TGCGCCAGCAGCTTGATCCAGGGAATGACTGAAAAACTGTTTTTT	CASSLIQGMTEKLFF
.	TRBV19	TRBJ1-5	.	TGTGCCAGTAGTATAGGGTTTGAGCAGCCCCAGCATTTT	CASSIGFEQPQHF
.	TRBV24-1	TRBJ2-7	medium-sized	TGTGCCACCAGTGATTCGCCCTCGGGCGAGCAGTACTTC	CATSDSPSGEQYF
.	TRBV5-1	TRBJ2-6	.	TGCGCCAGCAGCTTCCGCGGAGGGGACTCTGGGGCCAACGTCCTGACTTTC	CASSFRGGDSGANVLTF
.	TRBV9	TRBJ2-5	.	TGTGCCAGCAGCGTAGACGGGGCAGGGGGGGAGACCCAGTACTTC	CASSVDGAGGETQYF
TRBD1	TRBV6-6	TRBJ2-1	.	TGTGCCAGCAGTACGCGACAGGGTTCCTACAATGAGCAGTTCTTC	CASSTRQGSYNEQFF
.	TRBV27	TRBJ2-7	few	TGTGCCAGCAGGCCTGAGGGGGGGAGCTCCTACGAGCAGTACTTC	CASRPEGGSSYEQYF
.	TRBV10-3	TRBJ2-1	.	TGTGCCATCAGTGGGACTACTGGATACAATGAGCAGTTCTTC	CAISGTTGYNEQFF
.	TRBV7-2	TRBJ1-2	few	TGTGCCAGCAGTGTGTTCGGCTATGGCTACACCTTC	CASSVFGYGYTF
.	TRBV7-9	TRBJ1-1	.	TGTGCCAGCAGCTTGACAGGACTCAACACTGAAGCTTTCTTT	CASSLTGLNTEAFF
.	TRBV5-1	TRBJ2-2	.	TGCGCCAGCAGCCCATCGGGGGTGAACACCGGGGAGCTGTTTTTT	CASSPSGVNTGELFF
TRBD2	TRBV7-2	TRBJ2-5	.	TGTGCCAGCAGCTTCTTGACTAGCGGCAAAGAGACCCAGTACTTC	CASSFLTSGKETQYF
TRBD1	TRBV7-8	TRBJ1-1	.	TGTGCCAGCAGCTCCACAACCGGGACAGTTCTTGCTGAAGCTTTCTTT	CASSSTTGTVLAEAFF
.	TRBV28	TRBJ1-5	.	TGTGCCAGCAGCCATCATCAGCCCCAGCATTTT	CASSHHQPQHF
.	TRBV18	TRBJ2-1	.	TGTGCCAGCTCACCCGTCGCAAGGGGGTATGAGCAGTTCTTC	CASSPVARGYEQFF
.	TRBV9	TRBJ1-6	once	TGTGCCAGCAGCGACCCCCGGGGAAGAAGGAATTCACCCCTCCACTTT	CASSDPRGRRNSPLHF
.	TRBV30	TRBJ2-1	.	TGTGCCTGGAGGCGCTACAATGAGCAGTTCTTC	CAWRRYNEQFF
TRBD1	TRBV6-2/TRBV6-3	TRBJ1-2	.	TGTGCCAGCAGTTACACAGCCCAGGGGGCGACCTATGGCTACACCTTC	CASSYTAQGATYGYTF
.	TRBV28	TRBJ2-7	.	TGTGCCAGCAGTTCCGAGGGGAGCGGGCAGGGAAGCTCCTACGAGCAGTACTTC	CASSSEGSGQGSSYEQYF
.	TRBV2	TRBJ1-5	.	TGTGCCAGCAACAGGGATAGCAATCAGCCCCAGCATTTT	CASNRDSNQPQHF
.	TRBV3-1/TRBV3-2	TRBJ1-6	many	TGTGCCAGCAGCCTAAGTTCCAGAAATTCACCCCTCCACTTT	CASSLSSRNSPLHF
TRBD2	TRBV2	TRBJ2-2	.	TGTGCCAGCAGTGGGACTAGCCAGAACACCGGGGAGCTGTTTTTT	CASSGTSQNTGELFF
TRBD1	TRBV18	TRBJ1-2	.	TGTGCCAGCTCACCCGGACAGGGGGCACACTATGGCTACACCTTC	CASSPGQGAHYGYTF
TRBD1	TRBV9	TRBJ2-2	.	TGTGCCAGCACCGAAACAGGGGAACACGGGGAGCTGTTTTTT	CASTETGEHGELFF
TRBD1	TRBV7-9	TRBJ1-4	.	TGTGCCAGCAGCCTTCGACCCGGGACAGGGGTTGAAAAACTGTTTTTT	CASSLRPGTGVEKLFF
.	TRBV18	TRBJ2-7	.	TGTGCCAGCTCCTCCGGTTTTGAGTACGAGCAGTACTTC	CASSSGFEYEQYF
TRBD1	TRBV19	TRBJ2-2	.	TGTGCCAGTAGTAAGGGGGGACAGGGGGCCTACGGGGAGCTGTTTTTT	CASSKGGQGAYGELFF
TRBD2	TRBV6-5	TRBJ2-1	.	TGTGCCAGCAGTTCCGGACTAGCGGGGGACAATGAGCAGTTCTTC	CASSSGLAGDNEQFF
.	TRBV5-6	TRBJ2-1	.	TGTGCCAGCAGCTTGGCCCGGGAGCAGTTCTTC	CASSLAREQFF
.	TRBV6-1	TRBJ2-1	.	TGTGCCAGCAGTGAAGCGGCAACAAAAGTAGAGCAGTTCTTC	CASSEAATKVEQFF
TRBD1	TRBV10-3	TRBJ2-7	.	TGTGCCATCAGCCAGGGGGAGTTTTACGAGCAGTACTTC	CAISQGEFYEQYF
TRBD2	TRBV29-1	TRBJ2-1	.	TGCAGCGTGTCTAGCGGGGGATACAATGAGCAGTTCTTC	CSVSSGGYNEQFF
TRBD2	TRBV2	TRBJ2-1	.	TGTGCCAGCAGTGGTCTACTAGCGGGGCTTAGCTCCTACAATGAGCAGTTCTTC	CASSGLLAGLSSYNEQFF
.	TRBV3-1/TRBV3-2	TRBJ2-6	.	TGTGCCAGCAGCCAAGGTCGCCGAGCTGGGGCCAACGTCCTGACTTTC	CASSQGRRAGANVLTF
TRBD1	TRBV28	TRBJ2-7	.	TGTGCCAGCAACCCTAATATTCTCGGGACAGGGGACTACGAGCAGTACTTC	CASNPNILGTGDYEQYF
TRBD1	TRBV5-6	TRBJ2-1	.	TGTGCCAGCAGCTTTGCCGGGACAGGAGTTAACAATGAGCAGTTCTTC	CASSFAGTGVNNEQFF
.	TRBV7-8	TRBJ2-1	.	TGTGCCAGCAGCTTAGGACGGGGATGGGAGCAGTTCTTC	CASSLGRGWEQFF